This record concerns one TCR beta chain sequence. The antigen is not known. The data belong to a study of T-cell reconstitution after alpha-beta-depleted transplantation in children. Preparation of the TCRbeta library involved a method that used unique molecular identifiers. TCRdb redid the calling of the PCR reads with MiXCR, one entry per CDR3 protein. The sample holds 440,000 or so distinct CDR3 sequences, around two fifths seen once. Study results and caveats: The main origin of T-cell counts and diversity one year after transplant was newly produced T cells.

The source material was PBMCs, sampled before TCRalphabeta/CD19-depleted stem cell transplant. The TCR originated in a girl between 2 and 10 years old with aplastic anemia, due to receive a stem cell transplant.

CDR3 sequence reads: CASSPKLVNTYEQYF. The CDR3 coding sequence is TGTGCCAGCAGCCCTAAACTAGTAAACACCTACGAGCAGTACTTC. The chain uses TRBV7-2 and TRBJ2-7; maybe TRBD2 (5 bases). The V gene lost 5 bases and the J gene lost 2 bases, with 16 bases spanning the gap. Germline V CDR1 and CDR2: SGHTA, FQGNSA. This CDR3 is 15 amino acids long. Using reference TRBV7-2 and TRBJ2-7 for the parts outside the CDR3, the full variable domain is GAGVSQSPSNKVTEKGKDVELRCDPISGHTALYWYRQSLGQGLEFLIYFQGNSAPDKSGLPSDRFSAERTGGSVSTLTIQRTQQEDSAVYLCASSPKLVNTYEQYFGPGTRLTVT.